A selection of T cell receptor beta chains follows, all from one sample in a study of T cell repertoires in cytomegalovirus infection. One entry per CDR3 protein results from TCRdb running MiXCR on the reads. The sample yields about 900,000 distinct CDR3 sequences, around 29% seen once. The antigens of these receptors remain unknown. This specimen consisted of cultured CD8+ T cells from PBMCs, obtained from culture after CMV antigen stimulation. The receptors derive from a human donor in good health (CMV status not recorded). Some clones in this sample may be carry-over from other donors' samples. The conserved cysteine and the conserved F or W are not part of the CDR3 here. A clone size is listed for some rows: how often the clone was seen (once, few, many), or a class if it is expanded.

>TRBV7-6|NA|TRBJ2-1
ASSYLAGGINEQF
>TRBV5-4|few|TRBJ1-1
ASSRGPGGEAF
>TRBV20-1|NA|TRBJ1-2
SARTETAGTGRGYT
>TRBV6-1|NA|TRBJ1-5
ASIPLNSNQPQH
>TRBV27|NA|TRBJ2-5
ASSPPGQGARETQY
>TRBV7-2|many|TRBJ2-7
ASSAPGPYYEQY
>TRBV12-3/TRBV12-4|NA|TRBJ2-5
ASSLPLEGQETQY
>TRBV11-1|many|TRBJ1-5
ASSPETDSNQPQH
>TRBV3-1|NA|TRBJ2-1
ASSLQGWGLNEQF
>TRBV7-9|NA|TRBJ1-3
TSSPGGNTIY
>TRBV15|NA|TRBJ2-1
ATSSPGAQGEQF
>TRBV25-1|few|TRBJ2-2
ASMDSGELF
>TRBV27|NA|TRBJ1-4
ASSERGPAKKLF
>TRBV20-1|few|TRBJ2-2
SARLIRGGGGTGELF
>TRBV6-5|NA|TRBJ1-1
ASSLTLQRLSNTEAF
>TRBV27|NA|TRBJ1-5
ARARGDPQH
>TRBV7-2|many|TRBJ1-5
ASSLQETVLNQPQH
>TRBV7-9|few|TRBJ2-1
ASSAGIEQF
>TRBV7-9|few|TRBJ2-5
ASSPRRDRSKGYQETQY
>TRBV15|few|TRBJ1-1
ATSRAGNTEAF
>TRBV2|NA|TRBJ2-1
ASSEGLAPYNEQF
>TRBV4-1|NA|TRBJ1-4
ASSQALSNGDEKLF
>TRBV29-1|NA|TRBJ2-5
SVERTNRGETQY
>TRBV7-2|many|TRBJ1-1
ASSTHGGLLRAIEAF
>TRBV4-3|NA|TRBJ2-4
ASSQYGTGENIQY
>TRBV4-1|NA|TRBJ1-2
ASSPRTGLGDYGYT
>TRBV12-3/TRBV12-4|few|TRBJ1-1
ASSLASSDEAF
>TRBV27|few|TRBJ2-3
ASSTRGTGDTDTQY
>TRBV6-5|NA|TRBJ1-6
ASTKGRVNSPLH
>TRBV4-1|few|TRBJ2-3
ASSQLAGTTDTQY
>TRBV19|NA|TRBJ2-1
ASSIQGRNEQF
>TRBV19|many|TRBJ1-1
ASSGSTGNTEAF
>TRBV6-2/TRBV6-3|NA|TRBJ2-1
ASSYSMRGGPDEQF
>TRBV10-2|NA|TRBJ2-1
ASSESRESGAGEQF